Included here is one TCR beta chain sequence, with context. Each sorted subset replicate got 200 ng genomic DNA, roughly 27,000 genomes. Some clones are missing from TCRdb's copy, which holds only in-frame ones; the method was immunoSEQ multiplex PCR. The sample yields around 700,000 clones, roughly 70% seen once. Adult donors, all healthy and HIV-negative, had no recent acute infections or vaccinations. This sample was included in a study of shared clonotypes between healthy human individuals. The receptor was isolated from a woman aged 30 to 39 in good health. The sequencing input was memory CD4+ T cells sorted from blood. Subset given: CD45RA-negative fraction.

The CDR3 region is CASSSAHLNGNTIYF. As DNA, the CDR3 is TGTGCCAGCAGCTCAGCTCACTTGAACGGAAACACCATATATTTT. This chain joins TRBV28 and TRBJ1-3; D call uncertain. CDR3 length: 15 amino acids. V dropped 6 bases and J dropped 4 bases, with 16 bases sitting between them. CDR1 and CDR2 from the germline V gene are MDHEN and SYDVKM.